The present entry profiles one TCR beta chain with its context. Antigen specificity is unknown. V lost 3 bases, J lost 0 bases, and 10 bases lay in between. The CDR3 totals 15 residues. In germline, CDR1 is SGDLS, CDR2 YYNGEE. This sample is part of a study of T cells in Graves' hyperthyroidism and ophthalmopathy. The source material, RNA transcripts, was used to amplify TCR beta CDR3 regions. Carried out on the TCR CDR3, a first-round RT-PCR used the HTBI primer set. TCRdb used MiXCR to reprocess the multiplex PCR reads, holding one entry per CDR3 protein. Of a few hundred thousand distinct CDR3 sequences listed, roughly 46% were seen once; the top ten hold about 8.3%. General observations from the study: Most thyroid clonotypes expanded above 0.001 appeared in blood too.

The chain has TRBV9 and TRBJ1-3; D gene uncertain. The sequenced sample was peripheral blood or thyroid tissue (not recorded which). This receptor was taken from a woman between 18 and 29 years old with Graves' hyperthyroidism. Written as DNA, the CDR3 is TGTGCCAGCAGCGCAGATGGACTCTCTGGAAACACCATATATTTT. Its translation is CASSADGLSGNTIYF.